This T cell receptor (beta chain) appears in the sequencing data of a study of CD8+ T cells in alopecia areata. In its sample, this clone was seen a few times. Isolated RNA was reverse transcribed into cDNA used as the sequencing template. TCRdb's table, derived via immunoSEQ multiplex PCR, lists solely in-frame clones and lacks some. The data hold about 120,000 clones, with around 56% observed a single time. Treatment given: oral pan-JAK inhibitor, 5-10 mg twice daily. The material was CD4+ T cells sorted from blood, obtained at week 4, from a patient treated with tofacitinib. The source is a human donor with alopecia areata.

CDR3 DNA: TGTGCCAGCAGCCCTCGTTCGGGAATTGACATTCAGTACTTC. The encoded protein is CASSPRSGIDIQYF. The chain joins TRBV9 to TRBJ2-4; weak D call: TRBD2 (5 bases). CDR1 is SGDLS, CDR2 YYNGEE, per germline. This CDR3 region has 14 residues. The V end was cut by 4 bases, the J end by 8 bases, with 16 bases between.